One and the same sample provided the 30 T cell receptor beta chains below, sequenced in a study of OX40 agonist ivuxolimab in advanced cancers. Clones were sequenced by immunoSEQ multiplex PCR, and TCRdb holds only the in-frame ones, with some missing. The sample holds around 63,000 clones, more than 70% seen once. Material: CD4+ or CD8+ T cells sorted from blood, obtained in a trial of the OX40 agonist ivuxolimab. All receptors come from an adult with an advanced solid tumor such as melanoma, head and neck, liver or kidney cancer.

This clone was picked up one time. This chain joins TRBV12-5 and TRBJ1-1; 8 bases fit TRBD1. J gave up 0 bases and V 7 bases, and 4 bases lay outside the gene matches. In germline, CDR1 is LGHNT, CDR2 FRNRAP. The CDR3 spans 14 residues. The CDR3 loop reads CASVPDRVNTEAFF. The CDR3 bases are TGTGCTAGTGTCCCGGACAGGGTGAACACTGAAGCTTTCTTT.

The rearrangement links TRBV6-6 to TRBJ2-7; D unclear. The V end lost 1 base, the J end lost 0 bases, and 10 bases lay between the germline ends. Germline loops: CDR1 MNHNY, CDR2 SVGAGI (reference sequence). The CDR3 runs to 15 residues. CDR3 sequence reads: CASSYYSHPSYEQYF. The CDR3 region has the DNA TGTGCCAGCAGTTACTACTCCCATCCCTCCTACGAGCAGTACTTC.

The genes are TRBV6-5 and TRBJ1-6; D possibly corresponds to TRBD1 (5 bases). CDR1 and CDR2 from the germline V gene are MNHEY and SVGAGI. The CDR3 runs to 13 residues. Trimming took off 0 bases at V and 10 bases at J, with 7 bases between the two ends. The CDR3 protein is CASSYSGDSPLHF. The DNA of the CDR3 is TGTGCCAGCAGTTACTCGGGGGACTCACCCCTCCACTTT.

This chain connects TRBV15 to TRBJ2-1; 9 bases map to TRBD2. The CDR3 has 16 amino acids. Looked up from germline, CDR1 is LNHNV and CDR2 is YYDKDF (reference sequence). V trimming: 1 base; J trimming: 2 bases; junction bases outside the gene matches: 3. In DNA form, the CDR3 reads TGTGCCACCAGCAGAGGGCTAGCGGGAACCTACAATGAGCAGTTCTTC. Encoded protein: CATSRGLAGTYNEQFF.

The genes are TRBV9 and TRBJ1-2; 9 positions match TRBD1. Germline loops: CDR1 SGDLS, CDR2 YYNGEE. The CDR3 spans 15 residues. V was clipped by 1 base and J by 4 bases; unmatched bases: 5. The CDR3 sequence: CASSVTGQGFYGYTF. CDR3 nucleotides: TGTGCCAGCAGCGTAACAGGACAGGGGTTCTATGGCTACACCTTC.

The chain recombines TRBV5-1 with TRBJ1-1; maybe TRBD1 (6 bases). Germline values: CDR1 SGHRS, CDR2 YFSETQ. This CDR3 region has 15 residues. The V end lost 3 bases, the J end lost 3 bases, and 15 bases lay between the germline ends. CDR3 sequence (DNA): TGCGCCAGCAGCTCGACAGGCCCTGGGGACACTGAAGCTTTCTTT. Protein: CASSSTGPGDTEAFF.

This clone was detected a few times. The chain carries TRBV4-2 and TRBJ2-3; 7 bases are shared with TRBD2. The junction had 5 bases not matched to a gene; V was cut back by 4 bases and J by 4 bases. This CDR3 has 14 residues. Per germline, CDR1 LGHNA and CDR2 YNFKEQ. CDR3 protein: CASSLTSVADTQYF. The CDR3 coding sequence is TGTGCCAGCAGCCTCACTAGCGTCGCAGATACGCAGTATTTT.

The chain links TRBV5-1 to TRBJ1-3; D not certain. V dropped 0 bases and J dropped 0 bases, with 4 bases sitting between them. Germline-derived CDR1 and CDR2 are SGHRS and YFSETQ. This CDR3 comprises 14 residues. The CDR3 DNA follows: TGCGCCAGCAGCTTGGGTACCTCTGGAAACACCATATATTTT. Its translation is CASSLGTSGNTIYF.

The chain uses TRBV11-1 and TRBJ1-1; the D is unclear. V was shortened by 5 bases and J by 1 base, with 8 bases between the two germline ends. CDR3 size: 13 residues. From germline, CDR1 is SGHAT and CDR2 FQDESV (reference sequence). In DNA, the CDR3 is TGTGCCAGCAGCCCGTACAGGAACACTGAAGCTTTCTTT. Amino acids: CASSPYRNTEAFF.

V is TRBV10-1 and J is TRBJ2-2, with 14 bases fitting TRBD2. There are 19 residues in the CDR3. V was clipped by 0 bases and J by 5 bases; unmatched bases: 8. Germline CDR1 WNHNN, CDR2 SYGVQD (reference sequence). The CDR3 nucleotides read TGCGCCAGCAGTGAGTCACCCCCCGGGACTAGCGGGAGAACCGGGGAGCTGTTTTTT. Protein product: CASSESPPGTSGRTGELFF.

The chain combines TRBV6-4 with TRBJ2-3, with D uncertain. The germline V gene has CDR1 MRHNA and CDR2 SNTAGT. CDR3 size: 16 residues. V was clipped by 3 bases and J by 3 bases, with 16 bases between them. CDR3 residues: CASSESGTGTTDTQYF. The CDR3 DNA sequence: TGTGCCAGCAGTGAGAGTGGAACCGGCACTACAGATACGCAGTATTTT.

V and J are TRBV13 and TRBJ2-1; no reliable D call. Germline V gene data show CDR1 as PRHDT and CDR2 as FYEKMQ (reference sequence). V lost 2 bases and J lost 4, with 12 bases in between. The CDR3 runs to 15 residues. The CDR3 spells CASSLKPGAYNEQFF. DNA for the CDR3: TGTGCCAGCAGCTTAAAGCCGGGCGCTTACAATGAGCAGTTCTTC.

V is TRBV6-5 and J is TRBJ1-4; TRBD1 is a possible D gene (5 bases). V dropped 3 bases and J dropped 8 bases, with 16 bases sitting between them. The CDR3 is made up of 15 amino acids. Per germline, CDR1 MNHEY and CDR2 SVGAGI. The DNA of the CDR3 is TGTGCCAGCAGTTATGGGCAGCGCCGGGGCGAAAAACTGTTTTTT. Encoded protein: CASSYGQRRGEKLFF.

The chain has TRBV5-4 and TRBJ1-2; a possible D gene is TRBD1 (5 bases). Germline V CDR1 and CDR2: SGHNT, YYREEE (reference sequence). The CDR3 covers 15 residues. V was trimmed by 4 bases and J by 6 bases, leaving 19 bases between them. In nucleotides, the CDR3 is TGTGCCAGCAGCCCCTTAGGCAGGGTATCAGATGGCTACACCTTC. Translated, it gives CASSPLGRVSDGYTF.

This clone was recorded a few times. This chain's CDR3 is CASSPHIRESGETQYF. The CDR3 nucleotides are TGTGCCAGCAGCCCACACATCAGGGAATCAGGAGAGACCCAGTACTTC. This rearrangement joins TRBV7-8 to TRBJ2-5, with TRBD1 as a possible D gene (5 bases). V lost 5 bases and J 4 bases, leaving 20 bases between the germline ends. The CDR3 sequence is 16 residues long. CDR1 and CDR2 (germline): SGHVS, FQNEAQ.

This rearrangement joins TRBV9 to TRBJ1-5, with D perhaps matching TRBD1 (5 bases). Germline CDR1 is SGDLS and CDR2 is YYNGEE. The ends were cut back, 0 bases at V and 7 bases at J, with 14 bases in the middle. There are 15 residues in the CDR3. For the CDR3, the DNA is TGTGCCAGCAGCGTAGCAGGGCTCCGAGGGCAGCCCCAGCATTTT. Amino acid sequence: CASSVAGLRGQPQHF.

The rearrangement uses TRBV7-9 and TRBJ2-1; D uncertain. Germline CDR1 SEHNR, CDR2 FQNEAQ (reference sequence). This CDR3 spans 16 amino acids. The ends were cut back, 5 bases at V and 0 bases at J, with 14 bases in the middle. CDR3 DNA: TGTGCCAGCAGCGCTACATGGGGAAGCTCCTACAATGAGCAGTTCTTC. Translation gives CASSATWGSSYNEQFF.

This chain links TRBV11-3 with TRBJ2-1, with 7 bases fitting TRBD2. Germline CDR1 and CDR2: SGHNT and YENEEA. The CDR3 contains 14 residues. J was trimmed by 5 bases and V by 5 bases; bases with no gene match: 6. CDR3 sequence reads: CASSRMGGDNEQFF. In DNA form, the CDR3 reads TGTGCCAGCAGCCGAATGGGAGGGGACAATGAGCAGTTCTTC.

V is TRBV29-1 and J is TRBJ1-5, with D maybe TRBD1 (5 bases). Deletions cut 1 base from V and 9 bases from J, with 7 bases between. From germline, CDR1 is SQVTM and CDR2 ANQGSEA. This CDR3 has 11 amino acids. Here the CDR3 DNA reads TGCAGCGTTGAAGGGGACGGGCCCCAGCATTTT. It yields the protein CSVEGDGPQHF.

The V gene is TRBV27, the J gene TRBJ1-1; D unclear. CDR1 MNHEY and CDR2 SMNVEV come from the germline V gene (reference sequence). Trimming left V 0 bases short and J 5 bases short, with 25 bases between. CDR3 length equals 19 residues. The CDR3 loop is CASSLSPPGRAGLWTEAFF. The CDR3 nucleotides are TGTGCCAGCAGTTTATCCCCCCCAGGACGAGCCGGGCTATGGACTGAAGCTTTCTTT.

The chain has TRBV5-1 and TRBJ1-4; D gene uncertain. Germline loops: CDR1 SGHRS, CDR2 YFSETQ. V dropped 4 bases and J dropped 5 bases, with 6 bases sitting between them. The CDR3 consists of 12 residues. The CDR3 sequence: CASSDENEKLFF. The CDR3, as DNA: TGCGCCAGCAGCGACGAAAATGAAAAACTGTTTTTT.

V gene TRBV27 combines with J gene TRBJ1-5; D ambiguous. This CDR3 spans 15 amino acids. The V end lost 5 bases, the J end lost 0 bases, and 11 bases lay between the germline ends. Germline CDR1 reads MNHEY; CDR2 reads SMNVEV (reference sequence). The CDR3 DNA sequence: TGTGCCAGCAGTCCGGAGACATATAGCAATCAGCCCCAGCATTTT. Protein product: CASSPETYSNQPQHF.

This clone is a singleton in its sample. The CDR3: CASSPAITGHQPQHF. CDR3 DNA: TGTGCCAGCTCACCGGCCATAACAGGGCATCAGCCCCAGCATTTT. The chain combines TRBV18 with TRBJ1-5, with a tentative D call TRBD1 (6 bases). Trimming shortened V by 3 bases and J by 5 bases, and 14 bases separated the two germline ends. Germline CDR1 and CDR2: KGHSH and LQKENI. The CDR3 is 15 residues long. Full variable domain (remainder filled in from reference TRBV18 and TRBJ1-5): NAGVMQNPRHLVRRRGQEARLRCSPMKGHSHVYWYRQLPEEGLKFMVYLQKENIIDESGMPKERFSAEFPKEGPSILRIQQVVRGDSAAYFCASSPAITGHQPQHFGDGTRLSIL.

The chain employs TRBV5-1 and TRBJ2-2; tentative D call: TRBD2 (7 bases). The CDR3 runs 15 residues. Trimming stripped 1 base from V and 5 bases from J, with 12 bases between. Germline CDR1 reads SGHRS; CDR2 reads YFSETQ. CDR3 protein: CASSLQGRVTGELFF. The CDR3 nucleotides read TGCGCCAGCAGCTTGCAGGGGAGGGTGACCGGGGAGCTGTTTTTT.

CDR3 DNA: TGTGCCAGCAGCTTGGGGGGGGCTAACTATGGCTACACCTTC. Protein: CASSLGGANYGYTF. The chain has TRBV5-4 and TRBJ1-2; maybe TRBD1 (5 bases). CDR3 size: 14 residues. Germline CDR1 and CDR2: SGHNT and YYREEE (reference sequence). Trimming took 0 bases from V and 0 from J, leaving 6 bases between them.

In this sample, this clone turned up once. This chain uses TRBV4-1 with TRBJ2-7; the match to TRBD1 covers 7 bases. The CDR3 is 16 amino acids. CDR1 MGHRA and CDR2 YSYEKL come from the germline V gene. Trimming removed 3 bases from V and 2 bases from J; junction bases left unmatched: 10. In DNA form, the CDR3 reads TGCGCCAGCAGCCACGACCCGGGACAGAGAACCTACGAGCAGTACTTC. This encodes CASSHDPGQRTYEQYF.

The chain links TRBV9 to TRBJ1-5, with a tentative D call TRBD1 (6 bases). Germline loops: CDR1 SGDLS, CDR2 YYNGEE. V lost 4 bases and J 2 bases, leaving 16 bases between the germline ends. This CDR3 comprises 16 residues. The DNA of the CDR3 is TGTGCCAGCAGCCGGGGGGGGCAGAGTGGCAATCAGCCCCAGCATTTT. Its translation: CASSRGGQSGNQPQHF.

The chain recombines TRBV7-9 with TRBJ2-2; D is perhaps TRBD1 (5 bases). This CDR3 spans 13 amino acids. V was trimmed by 2 bases and J by 6 bases, leaving 7 bases between them. The germline V gene has CDR1 SEHNR and CDR2 FQNEAQ (reference sequence). The CDR3 region is CASSLQGSGELFF. The CDR3, as DNA: TGTGCCAGCAGCTTACAGGGATCCGGGGAGCTGTTTTTT.

The chain recombines TRBV9 with TRBJ2-1; TRBD2 matches 8 bases. The CDR3 has 16 amino acids. Germline V gene lookup returns CDR1 SGDLS and CDR2 YYNGEE. Germline trimming cut 4 bases from V and 7 bases from J; bases unmatched to any gene: 13. The CDR3 DNA follows: TGTGCCAGCAGCCTCGGGAGGGGACCTTCCAGGAATGAGCAGTTCTTC. It codes for CASSLGRGPSRNEQFF.

The chain has TRBV9 and TRBJ2-3; D remains ambiguous. The CDR3 totals 14 residues. V was clipped by 0 bases and J by 5 bases, with 10 bases between them. Germline V CDR1 and CDR2: SGDLS, YYNGEE. The CDR3 loop reads CASSVAGFVDTQYF. The CDR3 DNA follows: TGTGCCAGCAGCGTAGCCGGGTTTGTAGATACGCAGTATTTT.